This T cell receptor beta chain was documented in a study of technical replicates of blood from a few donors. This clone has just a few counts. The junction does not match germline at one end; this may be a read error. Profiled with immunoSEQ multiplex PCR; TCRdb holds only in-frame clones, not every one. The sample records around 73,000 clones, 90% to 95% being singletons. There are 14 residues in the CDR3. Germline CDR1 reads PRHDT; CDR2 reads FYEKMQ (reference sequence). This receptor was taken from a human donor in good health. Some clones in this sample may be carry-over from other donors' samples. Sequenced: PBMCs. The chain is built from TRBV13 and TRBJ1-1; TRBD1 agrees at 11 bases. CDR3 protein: CASSLGTGGAEAFF. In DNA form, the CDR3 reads TGCGCCAGCAGCTTAGGGACAGGGGGTGCTGAAGCTTTCTTT.